The clone carrying this TCR beta chain has ten or more counts. Its specificity is unknown. This sample is drawn from a study of T cell repertoires in cytomegalovirus infection. The wider study: Signatures in public TCR beta sequences pointed to both CMV infection and matching HLA type. The study, taken as a whole, reports: Cumulative frequency of public TCR beta families picked out carriers of CMV plus the relevant HLA. It was HLA-C-restricted CMV-specific TCR beta clonotypes that dominated the response ex vivo.

TCRdb re-analysed the reads in MiXCR, keeping a single row per CDR3 protein. The sample has approximately 490,000 distinct CDR3 sequences, around 10% seen once. The V gene lost 0 bases and the J gene lost 2 bases, with 12 bases spanning the gap. This CDR3 has 16 residues. Germline V gene lookup returns CDR1 SGDLS and CDR2 YYNGEE. This TCR was sampled from a human donor in good health (CMV status not recorded). Some clones in this sample may be carry-over from other donors' samples. The sample was PBMCs. The chain joins TRBV9 to TRBJ2-1; maybe TRBD2 (5 bases). The CDR3: CASSVDPGVPYNEQFF. The CDR3 nucleotides are TGTGCCAGCAGCGTAGACCCCGGGGTGCCCTACAATGAGCAGTTCTTC.